The source of this T cell receptor (beta chain) is a study of glioma-infiltrating T cells after dendritic cell vaccination. On the study more broadly: Samples are from glioblastoma patients in Phase I and II dendritic cell vaccine trials.

The primer mix had 60 V beta and 13 J beta primers. Sequencing used immunoSEQ multiplex PCR; TCRdb keeps in-frame clones, though not all of them. The table has about 50,000 clones, about 88% seen once. Time point noted: after dendritic cell vaccination, including at tumor progression/relapse. Only patients with spare fresh-frozen tumor and over two years of follow-up were included. The CDR3 has 16 residues. After removal of 0 bases from V and 1 base from J, the junction contained 5 bases not matched to a gene. In germline, CDR1 is SGHRS, CDR2 YFSETQ. V is TRBV5-1 and J is TRBJ1-1; 8 bases agree with TRBD1. The sequence was obtained from a human donor with glioblastoma. The input for sequencing was blood, taken after dendritic cell vaccination. The CDR3 nucleotides read TGCGCCAGCAGCTTGGGGACAGGGTCGGGGAACACTGAAGCTTTCTTT. Its protein product is CASSLGTGSGNTEAFF.